This T cell receptor beta chain is from a study of shared clonotypes between healthy human individuals. Remarks on this clone: The antigen is not known.

The material for each subset, its genomic DNA, was split evenly across several immunoSEQ plates. Clones were read by immunoSEQ multiplex PCR, and TCRdb kept only the in-frame ones, dropping some. The repertoire includes around 700,000 clones, around 67% of them detected once, and 1.5% to 2% sits in the top ten. The V gene's germline CDR1 is SGHAT and CDR2 FQNNGV. Trimming stripped 5 bases from V and 3 bases from J, with 14 bases between. The CDR3 length is 14 residues. Overall study findings and caveats: It was only blood that was sampled, and tissue repertoires likely differ. How much donors shared clonotypes was expected to be affected by sequencing depth.

What was sequenced was memory CD4+ T cells sorted from blood. Specified subset: CD45RA-negative fraction. The TCR was taken from a woman in her 30s in good health. This chain uses TRBV11-2 with TRBJ2-7; D possibly corresponds to TRBD2 (6 bases). CDR3 loop: CASSTKGLHYEQYF. For the CDR3, the DNA is TGTGCCAGCAGCACGAAGGGACTTCACTACGAGCAGTACTTC.